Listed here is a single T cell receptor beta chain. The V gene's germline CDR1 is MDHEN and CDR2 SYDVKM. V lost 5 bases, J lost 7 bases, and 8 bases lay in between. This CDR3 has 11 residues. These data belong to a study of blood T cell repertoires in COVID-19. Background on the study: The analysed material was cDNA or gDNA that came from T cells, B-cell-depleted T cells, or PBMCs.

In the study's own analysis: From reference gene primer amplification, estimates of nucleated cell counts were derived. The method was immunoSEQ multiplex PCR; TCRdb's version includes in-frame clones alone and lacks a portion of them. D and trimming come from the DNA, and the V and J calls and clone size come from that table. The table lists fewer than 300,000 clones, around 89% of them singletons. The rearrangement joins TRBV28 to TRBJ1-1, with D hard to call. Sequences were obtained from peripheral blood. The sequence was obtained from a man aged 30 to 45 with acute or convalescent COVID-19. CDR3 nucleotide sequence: TGTGCCAGCAGTAACAATATTGAAGCTTTCTTT. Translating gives CASSNNIEAFF.